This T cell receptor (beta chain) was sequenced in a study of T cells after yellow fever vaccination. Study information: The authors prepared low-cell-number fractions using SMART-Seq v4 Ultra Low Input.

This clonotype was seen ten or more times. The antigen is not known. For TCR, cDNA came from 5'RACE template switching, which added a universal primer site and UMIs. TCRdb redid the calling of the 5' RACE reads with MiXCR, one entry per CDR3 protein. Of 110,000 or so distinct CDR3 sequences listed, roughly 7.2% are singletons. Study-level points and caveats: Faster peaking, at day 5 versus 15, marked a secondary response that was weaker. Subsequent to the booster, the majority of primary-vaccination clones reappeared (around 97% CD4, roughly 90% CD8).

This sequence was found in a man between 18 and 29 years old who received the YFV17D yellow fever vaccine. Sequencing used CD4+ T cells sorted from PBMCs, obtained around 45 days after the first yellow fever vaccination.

The CDR3 loop reads CASIPGPTNYGYTF. DNA of the CDR3: TGTGCCAGCATCCCGGGGCCGACTAACTATGGCTACACCTTC. This chain joins TRBV7-2 and TRBJ1-2; possible D gene TRBD1, 5 bases. The germline gives CDR1 SGHTA, CDR2 FQGNSA. The CDR3 length is 14 residues. Trimming left V 7 bases short and J 0 bases short, with 12 bases between.